Here is one TCR beta chain with its context. Its antigen is currently unknown. TCRdb analysed the 5' RACE reads with MiXCR anew, one entry per CDR3 protein. The repertoire has some 660,000 distinct CDR3 sequences, around 8.3% of them found once; the top ten carry more than 0.75%. Germline V gene sequence: CDR1 MNHEY, CDR2 SMNVEV (reference sequence). V was trimmed by 0 bases and J by 5 bases, leaving 7 bases between them. This CDR3 is 13 amino acids long. The data are from a study of identical twins. Whole-study results and caveats: When twins shared out-of-frame alpha sequences, those sequences had excess low generation probability. Conclusions relied on cross-sectional statistical analysis, not following the same donors. Invariant cells of the MAIT and iNKT types might have partly distorted the zero-insertion analyses.

These data were also filed under a second study, of yellow fever vaccine responses in identical twins. From that study: As reported, the vaccine T cell response of twins seemed partly convergent and partly personalized.

The source of this sequence is a young woman in good health. This chain joins TRBV27 and TRBJ2-5, with unresolved D. The specimen was PBMCs. The CDR3 DNA reads TGTGCCAGCAGTTTATCGTATCGGGAGACCCAGTACTTC. Its translation is CASSLSYRETQYF.